Following are 4 T cell receptor beta chains from one sample sequenced in a study of tumor-infiltrating lymphocytes in primary liver carcinoma. RNA and DNA were co-extracted from approximately 20-30 mg of unsorted bulk tissue. With a constant-region primer, TCR beta cDNA was made from approximately 450 ng of total RNA. ARM-PCR was slightly modified, and three nested multiplex PCR rounds with it gave rise to the TCR beta libraries. A C-beta reverse primer and TRBV1-TRBV30 forward primers served in each of the first two PCR rounds, at ten to eleven cycles apiece. TCRdb reanalysed the multiplex PCR reads using MiXCR and keeps one entry per CDR3 protein. This table holds more than 95,000 distinct CDR3 sequences, roughly 80% found once. Sequences were obtained from liver tumor tissue from sampling region 3. The subset was: tumor region T3, left-lateral pole. The receptors shown here come from a man aged 40-55 years with primary liver carcinoma and hepatitis B virus infection.

Comments on this clonotype: Relative to the germline gene, one junction end is altered; a read error may explain this. The chain is built from TRBV4-3 and TRBJ2-5; possible D gene TRBD2, 6 bases. There are 15 residues in the CDR3. Germline-derived CDR1 and CDR2 are LGHNA and YSLEER. DNA for the CDR3: TGTGCCAGCAGCCAAGAGGGACTGTCGTCTGAGACCCAGAACTTC. Protein: CASSQEGLSSETQNF.

Comment on this clonotype: Compared with germline, one end of the junction differs, possibly owing to a read error. This chain links TRBV6-1 with TRBJ1-5; maybe TRBD1 (5 bases). Germline V gene data show CDR1 as MNHNS and CDR2 as SASEGT. The CDR3 length is 18 residues. The chain's CDR3 is CGSSPTWGRGKVNPPQHF. The CDR3, as DNA: TGTGGCAGCAGCCCAACATGGGGACGGGGGAAAGTTAATCCGCCCCAGCATTTT.

The chain carries TRBV28 and TRBJ2-7, with no clear D. V was clipped by 3 bases and J by 3 bases, with 9 bases between them. Germline CDR1 is MDHEN and CDR2 is SYDVKM. The CDR3 contains 13 residues. Written as DNA, the CDR3 is TGTGCCAGCAGTTTGTCATCAATCTACGAGCAGTACTTC. Translating it yields CASSLSSIYEQYF.

With respect to this clonotype: One end of the junction fails to match germline, which may point to a read error. The chain links TRBV4-3 to TRBJ2-7, with no clear D. This CDR3 has 15 amino acids. The germline CDR1 and CDR2 sequences are LGHNA and YSLEER. CDR3 protein: CASNQDVSSSYEHYF. CDR3 sequence (DNA): TGCGCCAGCAACCAAGATGTTTCCAGTTCCTACGAGCACTACTTC.